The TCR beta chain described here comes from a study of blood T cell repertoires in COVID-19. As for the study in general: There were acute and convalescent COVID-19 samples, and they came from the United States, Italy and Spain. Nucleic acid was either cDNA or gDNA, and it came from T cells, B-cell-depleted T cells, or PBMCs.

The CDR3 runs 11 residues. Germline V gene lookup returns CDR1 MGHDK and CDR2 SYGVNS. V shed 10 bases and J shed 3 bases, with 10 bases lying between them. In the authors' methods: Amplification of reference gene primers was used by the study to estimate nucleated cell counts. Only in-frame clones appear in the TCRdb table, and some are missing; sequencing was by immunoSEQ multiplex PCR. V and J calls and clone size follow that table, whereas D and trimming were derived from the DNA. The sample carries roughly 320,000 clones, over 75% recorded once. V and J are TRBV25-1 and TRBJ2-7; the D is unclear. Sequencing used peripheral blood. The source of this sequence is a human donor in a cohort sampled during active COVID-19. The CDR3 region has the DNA TGTGCCACCCGAGATCTCTACGAGCAGTACTTC. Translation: CATRDLYEQYF.